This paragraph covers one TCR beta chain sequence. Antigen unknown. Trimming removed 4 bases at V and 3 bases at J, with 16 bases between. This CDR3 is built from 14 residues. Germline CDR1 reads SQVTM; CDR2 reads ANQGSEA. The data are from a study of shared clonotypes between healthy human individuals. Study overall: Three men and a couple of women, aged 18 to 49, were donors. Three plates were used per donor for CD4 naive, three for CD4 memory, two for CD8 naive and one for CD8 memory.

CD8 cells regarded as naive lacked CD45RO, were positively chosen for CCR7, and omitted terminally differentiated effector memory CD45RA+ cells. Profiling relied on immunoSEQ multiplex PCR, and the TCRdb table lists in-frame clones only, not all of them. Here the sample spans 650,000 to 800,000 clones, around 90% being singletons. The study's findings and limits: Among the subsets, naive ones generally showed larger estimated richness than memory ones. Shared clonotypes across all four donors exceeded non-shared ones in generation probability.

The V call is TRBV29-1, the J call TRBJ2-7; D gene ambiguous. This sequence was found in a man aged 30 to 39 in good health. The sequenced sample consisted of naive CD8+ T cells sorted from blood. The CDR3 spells CSVVPWMGYYEQYF. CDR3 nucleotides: TGCAGCGTTGTTCCGTGGATGGGTTACTACGAGCAGTACTTC.